The 15 T cell receptor beta chains presented below share a single source sample, sequenced in a study of T cells in Graves' hyperthyroidism and ophthalmopathy. From RNA transcripts, TCR beta CDR3 regions were amplified. When the TCR CDR3 underwent first-round RT-PCR, the HTBI primer set was used. TCRdb re-derived calls from the multiplex PCR reads in MiXCR, one entry per CDR3 protein. The data contain just over 550,000 distinct CDR3 sequences, just over 45% of them singletons. Sample: peripheral blood or thyroid tissue (not recorded which). These receptors all stem from a woman under 30 with Graves' hyperthyroidism.

This chain uses TRBV20-1 with TRBJ1-5; TRBD1 might be the D (5 bases). CDR3 size: 13 residues. Looked up from germline, CDR1 is DFQATT and CDR2 is SNEGSKA (reference sequence). V gave up 0 bases and J gave up 4 bases, with 7 bases separating them. CDR3 sequence (DNA): TGCAGTGCTAGAGATTGGGGGAATCAGCCCCAGCATTTT. Translated, it gives CSARDWGNQPQHF.

In this sample, this clonotype turned up many times. The chain links TRBV11-2 to TRBJ1-1, with D tentatively TRBD1 (6 bases). The CDR3 is 15 amino acids. V shed 5 bases and J shed 1 base, with 14 bases lying between them. Germline V gives CDR1 SGHAT, CDR2 FQNNGV. In DNA form, the CDR3 reads TGTGCCAGCAGCGGACCGACAGGACGGAACACTGAAGCTTTCTTT. Amino acids: CASSGPTGRNTEAFF.

The CDR3 nucleotides are TGTGCCAACCTCAGGCACCAGCCCCAGCATTTT. Translation: CANLRHQPQHF. The gene calls are TRBV2 and TRBJ1-5; D gene uncertain. Germline CDR1 SNHLY, CDR2 FYNNEI. Trimming left V 10 bases short and J 7 bases short, with 11 bases between. There are 11 residues in the CDR3.

As regards this clonotype: One base away lies a much larger clone, so this may be a sequencing read error. V gene TRBV7-2 combines with J gene TRBJ2-6; 10 nucleotides agree with TRBD1. Germline-derived CDR1 and CDR2 are SGHTA and FQGNSA. The CDR3 consists of 17 residues. Here the CDR3 reads CVSSLTTGGSGANVLTF. The CDR3 DNA sequence: TGTGTCAGCAGCTTAACGACAGGGGGCTCGGGGGCCAACGTCCTGACTTTC.

J is TRBJ1-1 and V is TRBV10-3; maybe TRBD1 (5 bases). The CDR3 length is 14 residues. The germline V gene encodes CDR1 ENHRY and CDR2 SYGVKD. Between the trimmed V and J ends, which lost 0 bases and 4 bases, there was a span of 9 bases. The CDR3 sequence is CAISESGGSTEAFF. The CDR3 bases are TGTGCCATCAGTGAGTCGGGGGGAAGCACTGAAGCTTTCTTT.

V usage is TRBV4-1 and J usage is TRBJ1-4, with TRBD1 identical over 7 bases. Germline V gene sequence: CDR1 MGHRA, CDR2 YSYEKL. This CDR3 is built from 18 residues. The V gene end was trimmed by 0 bases and the J gene end by 0 bases; junction bases not matched to a gene: 7. CDR3 in DNA: TGCGCCAGCAGCCAAGATTATGGCGGGACAGCAACTAATGAAAAACTGTTTTTT. Residues: CASSQDYGGTATNEKLFF.

With regard to this clonotype: At one end, the junction sequence differs from germline, possibly due to a read error. The chain recombines TRBV7-2 with TRBJ2-7; 8 nucleotides agree with TRBD2. Germline V gives CDR1 SGHTA, CDR2 FQGNSA. The CDR3 consists of 16 residues. Here the CDR3 reads CASSLSGNFYYYGQYF. For the CDR3, the DNA is TGTGCCAGCAGCCTTAGCGGGAACTTCTACTACTACGGGCAGTACTTC.

This clonotype has more than one count but fewer than ten. The chain employs TRBV7-8 and TRBJ1-1, with D uncertain. CDR1 and CDR2 from the germline V gene are SGHVS and FQNEAQ. The CDR3 contains 14 residues. Trimming stripped 3 bases from V and 5 bases from J, with 13 bases between. The CDR3 is CASSLRIGWTEAFF. The CDR3 nucleotides are TGTGCCAGCAGCTTGAGGATCGGGTGGACTGAAGCTTTCTTT.

Regarding this clonotype: A much larger clone is a single base away; this may be a read error. This chain joins TRBV9 and TRBJ1-2, with D perhaps TRBD1 (5 bases). V lost 5 bases and J 3 bases, leaving 14 bases between the germline ends. In germline, CDR1 is SGDLS, CDR2 YYNGEE. The CDR3 totals 14 residues. CDR3 residues: CASRGGRQYYGYTF. The CDR3 bases are TGTGCCAGCAGGGGCGGAAGACAGTACTATGGCTACACCTTC.

About this clonotype itself: This sequence may be a read error, since a much larger clone differs from it by one base. The chain links TRBV19 to TRBJ1-3; TRBD1 is a possible D gene (5 bases). Looked up from germline, CDR1 is LNHDA and CDR2 is SQIVND (reference sequence). CDR3 length: 12 amino acids. This CDR3 is CTSAFGGNTIYF. In DNA form, the CDR3 reads TGTACCAGTGCGTTCGGGGGGAACACCATATATTTT. Combining the CDR3 with reference TRBV19 and TRBJ1-3 gives the whole variable domain DGGITQSPKYLFRKEGQNVTLSCEQNLNHDAMYWYRQDPGQGLRLIYYSQIVNDFQKGDIAEGYSVSREKKESFPLTVTSAQKNPTAFYLCTSAFGGNTIYFGEGSWLTVV.

The table lists this clonotype with many counts. The chain links TRBV7-3 to TRBJ1-1, with D unclear. The V and J ends lost 3 bases and 5 bases respectively, with 10 bases between them. Germline CDR1 and CDR2: SGHTA and FQGTGA. The CDR3 spans 13 residues. CDR3: CASSFLLGTEAFF. CDR3 nucleotide sequence: TGTGCCAGCAGCTTCCTGTTGGGTACTGAAGCTTTCTTT.

Concerning this clonotype: An end of the junction differs from the germline gene, which may be a read error. The gene calls are TRBV24-1 and TRBJ2-2, with a possible D match to TRBD2 (5 bases). There are 16 residues in the CDR3. Germline CDR1 is KGHDR and CDR2 is SFDVKD. CDR3 region: CATTPGSARRTGELFF. CDR3 in DNA: TGCGCCACCACTCCGGGGAGCGCCCGGAGGACCGGGGAGCTGTTTTTT.

This clonotype was detected ten times or more. An end of the junction does not agree with germline; a read error may underlie this. V gene TRBV10-3 combines with J gene TRBJ2-7, with D unclear. The CDR3 spans 12 residues. Germline-derived CDR1 and CDR2 are ENHRY and SYGVKD. For the CDR3, the DNA is TGTGCCAGCAGTGTGGCCGACTACGAGCAGTACTTC. As protein: CASSVADYEQYF.

This clonotype was found many times. The chain has TRBV10-3 and TRBJ1-1, with a possible D match to TRBD1 (6 bases). The V and J ends lost 6 bases and 1 base respectively, with 12 bases between them. From germline, CDR1 is ENHRY and CDR2 SYGVKD. The CDR3 covers 14 residues. The CDR3 protein is CAIRGGQANTEAFF. Written as DNA, the CDR3 is TGTGCCATCAGGGGGGGCCAGGCGAACACTGAAGCTTTCTTT.

The rearrangement links TRBV6-1 to TRBJ2-1; tentative D call: TRBD2 (6 bases). The germline V gene encodes CDR1 MNHNS and CDR2 SASEGT. The CDR3 is made up of 18 amino acids. The V and J ends lost 6 bases and 0 bases respectively, with 21 bases between them. CDR3: CASRRSRLSGLSYNEQFF. Here the CDR3 DNA reads TGTGCCAGCAGGCGAAGCAGGTTAAGCGGGCTCTCCTACAATGAGCAGTTCTTC.